This T cell receptor (beta chain) came from a study of response to subunit inactivated influenza vaccine. Whole-study results and caveats: The authors suggested that few new T cells are recruited per seasonal influenza vaccination.

Germline assignment: CDR1 MRHNA and CDR2 SNTAGT. The J segment lost 4 bases and the V segment lost 2 bases, leaving 3 bases of the junction unmatched. CDR3 length: 15 residues. TCRdb re-derived calls from the RT-PCR reads in MiXCR, one entry per CDR3 protein. In the table there are 400,000 to 550,000 distinct CDR3 sequences, 25% of which are singletons. For this clonotype: Antigen specificity is unknown.

The material sequenced was CD4+ T cells sorted from PBMCs, taken about 5 days after vaccination. The sequence was obtained from a man aged 50-60 years who received an inactivated influenza vaccine. This chain uses TRBV6-4 with TRBJ2-1, with TRBD1 identical over 9 bases. The CDR3 sequence is CASSDHRGPYNEQFF. DNA of the CDR3: TGTGCCAGCAGTGACCACAGGGGGCCATACAATGAGCAGTTCTTC.